This TCR beta chain was identified during a study of response to subunit inactivated influenza vaccine. The study's findings and limits: Each seasonal influenza vaccination recruits few new T cells, the authors suggested.

Trimming took 6 bases from V and 7 from J, leaving 13 bases between them. The germline CDR1 and CDR2 sequences are KGHSH and LQKENI. The CDR3 length is 13 residues. TCRdb passed the RT-PCR reads through MiXCR, listing each CDR3 protein once. This table holds about 700,000 distinct CDR3 sequences, 11% to 15% found once. As regards this clonotype: The target antigen is unknown.

This clonotype was sampled from a man aged 50-60 years who received an inactivated influenza vaccine. Sequencing was performed on PBMCs from blood, taken 14 to 15 days before vaccination. The chain combines TRBV18 with TRBJ2-1, with D tentatively TRBD1 (6 bases). CDR3 sequence (DNA): TGTGCCAGCTCCATGGCGAGGGGGAATGAGCAGTTCTTC. It encodes CASSMARGNEQFF. Combining the CDR3 with reference TRBV18 and TRBJ2-1 gives the whole variable domain NAGVMQNPRHLVRRRGQEARLRCSPMKGHSHVYWYRQLPEEGLKFMVYLQKENIIDESGMPKERFSAEFPKEGPSILRIQQVVRGDSAAYFCASSMARGNEQFFGPGTRLTVL.